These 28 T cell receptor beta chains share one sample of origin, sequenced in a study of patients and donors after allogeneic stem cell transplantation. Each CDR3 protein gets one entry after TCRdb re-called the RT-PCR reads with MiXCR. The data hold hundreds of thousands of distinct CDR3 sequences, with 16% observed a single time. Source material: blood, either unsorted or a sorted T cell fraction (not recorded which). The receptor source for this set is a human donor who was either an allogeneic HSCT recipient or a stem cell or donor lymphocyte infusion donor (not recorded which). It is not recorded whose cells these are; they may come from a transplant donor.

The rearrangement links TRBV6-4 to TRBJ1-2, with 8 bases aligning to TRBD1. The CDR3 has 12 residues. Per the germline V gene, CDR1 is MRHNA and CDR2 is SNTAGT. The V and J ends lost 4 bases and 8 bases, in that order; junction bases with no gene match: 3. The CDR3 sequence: CASSGQGLGYTF. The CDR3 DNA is TGTGCCAGCAGTGGACAGGGGCTGGGCTACACCTTC.

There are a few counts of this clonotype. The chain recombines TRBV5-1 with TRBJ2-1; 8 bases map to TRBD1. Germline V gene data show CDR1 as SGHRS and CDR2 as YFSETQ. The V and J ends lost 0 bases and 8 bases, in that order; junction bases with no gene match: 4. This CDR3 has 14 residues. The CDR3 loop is CASSLGRGPYEQFF. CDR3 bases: TGCGCCAGCAGCTTGGGCAGGGGGCCATATGAGCAGTTCTTC.

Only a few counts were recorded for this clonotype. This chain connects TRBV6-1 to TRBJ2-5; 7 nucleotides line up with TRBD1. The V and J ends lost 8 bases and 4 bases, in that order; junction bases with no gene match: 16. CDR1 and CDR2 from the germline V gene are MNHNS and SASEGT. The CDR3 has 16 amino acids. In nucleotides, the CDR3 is TGTGCCAGCCAAAAGGGGGCAGGGGCTTTCCGAGAGACCCAGTACTTC. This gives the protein CASQKGAGAFRETQYF.

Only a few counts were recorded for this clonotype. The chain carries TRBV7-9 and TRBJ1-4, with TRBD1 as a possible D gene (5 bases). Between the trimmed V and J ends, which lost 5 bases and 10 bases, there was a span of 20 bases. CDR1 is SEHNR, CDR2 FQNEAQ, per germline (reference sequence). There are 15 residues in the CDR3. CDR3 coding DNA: TGTGCCAGCAGCATCTTACGGGACGAAGGAGGAAAACTGTTTTTT. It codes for CASSILRDEGGKLFF.

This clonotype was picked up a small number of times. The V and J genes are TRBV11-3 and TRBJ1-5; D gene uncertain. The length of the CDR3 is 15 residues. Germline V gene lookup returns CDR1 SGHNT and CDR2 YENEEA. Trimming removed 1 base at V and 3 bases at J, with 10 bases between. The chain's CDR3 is CASSLGAGYNQPQHF. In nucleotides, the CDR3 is TGTGCCAGCAGCTTAGGGGCTGGGTACAATCAGCCCCAGCATTTT.

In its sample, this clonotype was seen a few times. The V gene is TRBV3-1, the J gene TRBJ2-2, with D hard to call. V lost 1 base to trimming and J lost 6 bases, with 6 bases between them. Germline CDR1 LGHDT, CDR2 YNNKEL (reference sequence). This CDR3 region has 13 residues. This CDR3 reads CASSQVRSGELFF. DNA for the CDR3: TGTGCCAGCAGCCAAGTACGGTCCGGGGAGCTGTTTTTT.

CDR3 coding DNA: TGTGCCAGCTCACCAGGTATGCTAGCGGGAAGCACAGATACGCAGTATTTT. It specifies CASSPGMLAGSTDTQYF. The V gene is TRBV18, the J gene TRBJ2-3; TRBD2 matches 9 bases. Trimming removed 2 bases from V and 0 bases from J; junction bases left unmatched: 6. The germline gives CDR1 KGHSH, CDR2 LQKENI. The CDR3 spans 17 residues.

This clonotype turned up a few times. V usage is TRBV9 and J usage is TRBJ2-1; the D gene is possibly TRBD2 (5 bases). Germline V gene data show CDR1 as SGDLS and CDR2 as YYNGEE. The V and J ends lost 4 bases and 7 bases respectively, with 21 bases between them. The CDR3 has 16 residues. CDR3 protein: CASSPRDPGVGNEQFF. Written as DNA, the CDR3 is TGTGCCAGCAGCCCCCGAGACCCCGGGGTCGGTAATGAGCAGTTCTTC.

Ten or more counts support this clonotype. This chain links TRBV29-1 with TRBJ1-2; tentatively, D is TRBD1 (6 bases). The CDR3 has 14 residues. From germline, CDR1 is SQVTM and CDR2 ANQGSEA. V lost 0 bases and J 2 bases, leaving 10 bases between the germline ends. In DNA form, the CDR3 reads TGCAGCGTTGAAGATCTGGGACAAAACTATGGCTACACCTTC. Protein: CSVEDLGQNYGYTF. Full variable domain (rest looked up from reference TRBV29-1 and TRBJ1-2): SAVISQKPSRDICQRGTSLTIQCQVDSQVTMMFWYRQQPGQSLTLIATANQGSEATYESGFVIDKFPISRPNLTFSTLTVSNMSPEDSSIYLCSVEDLGQNYGYTFGSGTRLTVV.

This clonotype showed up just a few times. The chain's CDR3 is CASSLMLAGGTGELFF. The DNA of the CDR3 is TGCGCCAGCAGCTTGATGCTAGCGGGAGGCACCGGGGAGCTGTTTTTT. V and J are TRBV5-1 and TRBJ2-2; 11 bases map to TRBD2. The CDR3 extends over 16 amino acids. V was clipped by 1 base and J by 4 bases; unmatched bases: 3. The germline gives CDR1 SGHRS, CDR2 YFSETQ.

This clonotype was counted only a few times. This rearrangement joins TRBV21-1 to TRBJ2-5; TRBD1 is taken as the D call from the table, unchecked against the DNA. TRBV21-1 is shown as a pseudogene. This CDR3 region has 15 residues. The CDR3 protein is CASSVQPGHQETQYF. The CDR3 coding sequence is TGTGCCAGCAGCGTACAGCCGGGACATCAAGAGACCCAGTACTTC.

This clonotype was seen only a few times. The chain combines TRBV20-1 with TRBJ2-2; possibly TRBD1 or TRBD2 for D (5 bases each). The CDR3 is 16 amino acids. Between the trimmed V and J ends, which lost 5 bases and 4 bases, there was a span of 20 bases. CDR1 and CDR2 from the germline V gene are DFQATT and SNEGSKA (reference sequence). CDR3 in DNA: TGCAGTGCTCCCGGGACCCCTGATGATACCACCGGGGAGCTGTTTTTT. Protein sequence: CSAPGTPDDTTGELFF.

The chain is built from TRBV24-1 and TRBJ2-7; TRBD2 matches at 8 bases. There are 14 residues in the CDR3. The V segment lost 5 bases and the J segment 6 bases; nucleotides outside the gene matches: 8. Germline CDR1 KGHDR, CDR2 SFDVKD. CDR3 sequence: CATSASGGPSEQYF. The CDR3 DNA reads TGTGCCACCAGTGCAAGCGGGGGCCCCTCCGAGCAGTACTTC.

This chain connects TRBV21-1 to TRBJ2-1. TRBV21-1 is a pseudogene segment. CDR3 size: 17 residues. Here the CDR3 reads CASSKGNGVISYNEQFF. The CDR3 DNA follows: TGTGCCAGCAGCAAAGGGAACGGGGTCATCTCCTACAATGAGCAGTTCTTC.

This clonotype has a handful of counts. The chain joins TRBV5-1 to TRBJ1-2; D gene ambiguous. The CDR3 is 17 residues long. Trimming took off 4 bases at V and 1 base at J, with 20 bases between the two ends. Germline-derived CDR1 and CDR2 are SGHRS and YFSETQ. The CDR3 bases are TGCGCCAGCAGCCATGGCGCCAGAATGCCTATTAACTATGGCTACACCTTC. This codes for CASSHGARMPINYGYTF.

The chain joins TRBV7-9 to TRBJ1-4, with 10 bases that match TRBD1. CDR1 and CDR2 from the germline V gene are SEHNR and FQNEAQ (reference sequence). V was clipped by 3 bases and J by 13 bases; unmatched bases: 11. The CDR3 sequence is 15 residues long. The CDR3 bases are TGTGCCAGCAGCTTTACCGCGACAGGGGGCAAGGGACTGTTTTTT. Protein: CASSFTATGGKGLFF.

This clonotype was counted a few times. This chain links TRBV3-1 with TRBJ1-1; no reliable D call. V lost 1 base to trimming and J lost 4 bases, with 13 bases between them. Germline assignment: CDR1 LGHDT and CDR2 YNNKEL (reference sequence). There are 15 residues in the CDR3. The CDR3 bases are TGTGCCAGCAGCCAAGCTGACAAACGTTTCACTGAAGCTTTCTTT. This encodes CASSQADKRFTEAFF.

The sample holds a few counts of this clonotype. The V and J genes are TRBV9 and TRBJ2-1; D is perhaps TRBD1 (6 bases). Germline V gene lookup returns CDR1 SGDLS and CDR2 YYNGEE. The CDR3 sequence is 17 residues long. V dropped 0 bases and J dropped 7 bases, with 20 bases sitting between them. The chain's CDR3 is CASSVGTPGTLQNEQFF. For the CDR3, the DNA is TGTGCCAGCAGCGTAGGAACTCCCGGGACATTGCAAAATGAGCAGTTCTTC. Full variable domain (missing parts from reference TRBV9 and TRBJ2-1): DSGVTQTPKHLITATGQRVTLRCSPRSGDLSVYWYQQSLDQGLQFLIQYYNGEERAKGNILERFSAQQFPDLHSELNLSSLELGDSALYFCASSVGTPGTLQNEQFFGPGTRLTVL.

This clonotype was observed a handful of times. CDR3: CASIILEGPQLGNTIYF. The CDR3 DNA is TGTGCCAGCATCATCCTAGAGGGTCCTCAGCTGGGAAACACCATATATTTT. The rearrangement links TRBV7-7 to TRBJ1-3, with D unresolved. This CDR3 is 17 amino acids long. CDR1 and CDR2 from the germline V gene are SSHAT and FNYEAQ (reference sequence). V was trimmed by 7 bases and J by 4 bases, leaving 23 bases between them.

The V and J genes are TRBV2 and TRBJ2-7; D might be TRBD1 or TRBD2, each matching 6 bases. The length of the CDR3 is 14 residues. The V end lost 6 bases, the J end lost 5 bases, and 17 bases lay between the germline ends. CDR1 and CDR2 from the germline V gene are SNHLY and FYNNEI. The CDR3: CASRRGGSINEQYF. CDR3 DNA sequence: TGTGCCAGCAGGAGAGGGGGGAGCATCAACGAGCAGTACTTC.

CDR3 loop: CASRHRGADTQYF. CDR3 in DNA: TGTGCCAGCAGGCACAGGGGAGCAGATACGCAGTATTTT. The chain couples TRBV7-9 to TRBJ2-3; TRBD1 agrees at 7 bases. Germline CDR1 reads SEHNR; CDR2 reads FQNEAQ (reference sequence). The CDR3 runs 13 residues. V lost 6 bases, J lost 4 bases, and 4 bases stayed unmatched.

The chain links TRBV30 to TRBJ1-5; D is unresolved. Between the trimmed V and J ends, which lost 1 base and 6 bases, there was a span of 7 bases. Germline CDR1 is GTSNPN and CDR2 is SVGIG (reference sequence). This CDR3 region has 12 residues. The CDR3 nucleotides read TGTGCCTGGAGTGACCGGGGTCAGCCCCAGCATTTT. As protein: CAWSDRGQPQHF.

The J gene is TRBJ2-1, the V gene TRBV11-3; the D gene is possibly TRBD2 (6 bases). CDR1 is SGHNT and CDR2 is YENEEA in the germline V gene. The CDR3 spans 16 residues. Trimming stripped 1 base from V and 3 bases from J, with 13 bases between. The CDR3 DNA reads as TGTGCCAGCAGCTTAGGAAGGGACTTCTTCTACAATGAGCAGTTCTTC. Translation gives CASSLGRDFFYNEQFF. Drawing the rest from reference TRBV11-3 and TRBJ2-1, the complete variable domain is EAGVVQSPRYKIIEKKQPVAFWCNPISGHNTLYWYLQNLGQGPELLIRYENEEAVDDSQLPKDRFSAERLKGVDSTLKIQPAELGDSAVYLCASSLGRDFFYNEQFFGPGTRLTVL.

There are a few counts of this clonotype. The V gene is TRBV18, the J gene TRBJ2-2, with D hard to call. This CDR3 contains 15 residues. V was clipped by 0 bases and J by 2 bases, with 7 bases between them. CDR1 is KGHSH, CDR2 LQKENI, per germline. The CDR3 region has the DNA TGTGCCAGCTCACCACCTGGATATAACACCGGGGAGCTGTTTTTT. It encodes CASSPPGYNTGELFF.

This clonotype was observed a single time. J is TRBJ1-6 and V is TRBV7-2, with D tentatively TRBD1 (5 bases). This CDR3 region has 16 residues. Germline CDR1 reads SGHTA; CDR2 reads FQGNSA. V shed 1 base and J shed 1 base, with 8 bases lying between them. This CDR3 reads CASSLGGGSYNSPLHF. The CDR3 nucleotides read TGTGCCAGCAGCTTAGGGGGGGGGTCCTATAATTCACCCCTCCACTTT.

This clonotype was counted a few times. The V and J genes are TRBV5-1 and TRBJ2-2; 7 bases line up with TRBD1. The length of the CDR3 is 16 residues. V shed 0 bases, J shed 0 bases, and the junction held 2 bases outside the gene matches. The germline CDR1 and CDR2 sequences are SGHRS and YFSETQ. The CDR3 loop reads CASSLGDRTNTGELFF. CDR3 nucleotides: TGCGCCAGCAGCTTGGGGGACAGAACGAACACCGGGGAGCTGTTTTTT.

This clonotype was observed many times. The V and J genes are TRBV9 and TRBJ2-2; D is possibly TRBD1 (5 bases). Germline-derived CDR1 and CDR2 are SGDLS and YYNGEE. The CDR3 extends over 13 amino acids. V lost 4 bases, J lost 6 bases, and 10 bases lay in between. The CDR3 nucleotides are TGTGCCAGCAGCCCGAAGGGGTCCGGGGAGCTGTTTTTT. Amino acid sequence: CASSPKGSGELFF.

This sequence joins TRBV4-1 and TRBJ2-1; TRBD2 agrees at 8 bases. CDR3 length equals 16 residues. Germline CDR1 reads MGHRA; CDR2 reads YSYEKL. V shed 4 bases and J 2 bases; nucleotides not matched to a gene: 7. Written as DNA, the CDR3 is TGCGCCAGCAGCCCCTCGGCAGCGGGAGCCTACAATGAGCAGTTCTTC. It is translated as CASSPSAAGAYNEQFF.